This is a list of T cell receptor beta chains from one sample in a study of graft-versus-host responses after intestinal transplantation. Data came from immunoSEQ multiplex PCR; TCRdb stores just in-frame clones and leaves some out. Here the sample spans fewer than 45,000 clones, around 90% being singletons. This sample comprised PBMCs, obtained approximately 320 days after intestinal transplant. The receptors derive from a human patient who received an intestinal transplant, so some T cells may come from the graft donor. Each CDR3 is given with its conserved first and last residue. D genes are given only for firm matches. Clone size, where shown, is once, few, many, or a class for clones that have expanded.

clone_size: NA
v_call: TRBV7-6
cdr3_length: 17
j_call: TRBJ2-3
d_call: NA
cdr3_aa: CASSLVSLIALGNTQYF
cdr3_nt: TGTGCCAGCAGCTTAGTCTCTCTGATAGCGTTAGGGAATACGCAGTATTTT

clone_size: NA
v_call: TRBV28
cdr3_length: 17
j_call: TRBJ1-2
d_call: TRBD1
cdr3_aa: CASSLLGQGGSNYGYTF
cdr3_nt: TGTGCCAGCAGTCTCCTTGGACAGGGGGGTTCTAACTATGGCTACACCTTC

clone_size: NA
v_call: TRBV29-1
cdr3_length: 14
j_call: TRBJ1-2
d_call: TRBD1
cdr3_aa: CSVNRDRNSYGYTF
cdr3_nt: TGCAGCGTTAACCGGGACAGGAACTCCTATGGCTACACCTTC

clone_size: NA
v_call: TRBV6-5
cdr3_length: 13
j_call: TRBJ2-4
d_call: NA
cdr3_aa: CASSLGRGNIQYF
cdr3_nt: TGTGCCAGCAGCCTAGGCAGGGGAAACATTCAGTACTTC

clone_size: NA
v_call: TRBV6-4
cdr3_length: 13
j_call: TRBJ2-3
d_call: NA
cdr3_aa: CASSGTNTDTQYF
cdr3_nt: TGTGCCAGCAGTGGGACTAACACAGATACGCAGTATTTT

clone_size: NA
v_call: TRBV5-6
cdr3_length: 13
j_call: TRBJ2-1
d_call: NA
cdr3_aa: CASSLADSNEQFF
cdr3_nt: TGTGCCAGCAGCTTGGCCGATTCCAATGAGCAGTTCTTC

clone_size: NA
v_call: TRBV6-1
cdr3_length: 13
j_call: TRBJ1-1
d_call: NA
cdr3_aa: CASSEARGTEAFF
cdr3_nt: TGTGCCAGCAGTGAAGCGCGGGGGACTGAAGCTTTCTTT

clone_size: NA
v_call: TRBV7-9
cdr3_length: 11
j_call: TRBJ2-7
d_call: NA
cdr3_aa: CASSFTYEQYF
cdr3_nt: TGTGCCAGCAGCTTTACCTACGAGCAGTACTTC

clone_size: NA
v_call: TRBV7-3
cdr3_length: 13
j_call: TRBJ1-4
d_call: NA
cdr3_aa: CASSPGPREKLFF
cdr3_nt: TGTGCCAGCAGCCCCGGGCCGAGGGAAAAACTGTTTTTT

clone_size: NA
v_call: TRBV12-5
cdr3_length: 12
j_call: TRBJ2-7
d_call: NA
cdr3_aa: CASGLDHYEQYF
cdr3_nt: TGTGCTAGTGGCCTGGATCATTACGAGCAGTACTTC

clone_size: NA
v_call: TRBV7-9
cdr3_length: 14
j_call: TRBJ2-1
d_call: NA
cdr3_aa: CASSRNGAYNEQFF
cdr3_nt: TGTGCCAGCAGTCGCAATGGGGCTTACAATGAGCAGTTCTTC

clone_size: NA
v_call: TRBV5-6
cdr3_length: 16
j_call: TRBJ2-7
d_call: NA
cdr3_aa: CASSLTTEVLTYEQYF
cdr3_nt: TGTGCCAGCAGCTTGACCACAGAGGTCCTTACCTACGAGCAGTACTTC

clone_size: NA
v_call: TRBV2
cdr3_length: 14
j_call: TRBJ2-3
d_call: NA
cdr3_aa: CASSDGGPYDTQYF
cdr3_nt: TGTGCCAGCAGTGATGGGGGGCCGTATGATACGCAGTATTTT

clone_size: NA
v_call: TRBV14
cdr3_length: 13
j_call: TRBJ2-3
d_call: NA
cdr3_aa: CASSQYGTDTQYF
cdr3_nt: TGTGCCAGCAGCCAATACGGCACAGATACGCAGTATTTT

clone_size: once
v_call: TRBV27
cdr3_length: 14
j_call: TRBJ1-5
d_call: NA
cdr3_aa: CASSDRYSNQPQHF
cdr3_nt: TGTGCCAGCAGCGACAGGTATAGCAATCAGCCCCAGCATTTT

clone_size: NA
v_call: TRBV11-3
cdr3_length: 14
j_call: TRBJ1-6
d_call: TRBD1
cdr3_aa: CASSPGTANSPLHF
cdr3_nt: TGTGCCAGCAGCCCCGGGACAGCTAATTCACCCCTCCACTTT

clone_size: few
v_call: TRBV6-1
cdr3_length: 15
j_call: TRBJ1-2
d_call: NA
cdr3_aa: CASSEKRTLWYGYTF
cdr3_nt: TGTGCCAGCAGTGAAAAACGGACATTATGGTATGGCTACACCTTC

clone_size: NA
v_call: TRBV10-3
cdr3_length: 14
j_call: TRBJ2-2
d_call: NA
cdr3_aa: CAIRRQANTGELFF
cdr3_nt: TGTGCCATCCGGAGACAGGCGAACACCGGGGAGCTGTTTTTT

clone_size: NA
v_call: TRBV28
cdr3_length: 14
j_call: TRBJ1-4
d_call: NA
cdr3_aa: CASSLGPVNEKLFF
cdr3_nt: TGTGCCAGCAGTTTGGGGCCCGTTAATGAAAAACTGTTTTTT

clone_size: NA
v_call: TRBV4-1
cdr3_length: 16
j_call: TRBJ2-2
d_call: NA
cdr3_aa: CASSQEVFPTSGELFF
cdr3_nt: TGCGCCAGCAGCCAAGAGGTGTTTCCGACGTCCGGGGAGCTGTTTTTT

clone_size: NA
v_call: TRBV7-9
cdr3_length: 14
j_call: TRBJ2-7
d_call: NA
cdr3_aa: CASSFRGENYEQYF
cdr3_nt: TGTGCCAGCAGCTTCCGTGGGGAGAACTACGAGCAGTACTTC

clone_size: NA
v_call: TRBV23-1
cdr3_length: 15
j_call: TRBJ1-4
d_call: NA
cdr3_aa: CASSNIWGGNEKLFF
cdr3_nt: TGCGCCAGCAGTAACATCTGGGGGGGTAATGAAAAACTGTTTTTT

clone_size: NA
v_call: TRBV6-1
cdr3_length: 14
j_call: TRBJ1-1
d_call: TRBD1
cdr3_aa: CASSRDRAQTEAFF
cdr3_nt: TGTGCCAGCAGTCGAGACAGGGCCCAAACTGAAGCTTTCTTT

clone_size: few
v_call: TRBV7-2
cdr3_length: 13
j_call: TRBJ2-7
d_call: TRBD2
cdr3_aa: CASRLAGLDEQYF
cdr3_nt: TGTGCCAGCCGACTAGCGGGGTTAGACGAGCAGTACTTC

clone_size: NA
v_call: TRBV29-1
cdr3_length: 11
j_call: TRBJ1-2
d_call: NA
cdr3_aa: CSGRRGDGYTF
cdr3_nt: TGCAGCGGCCGAAGGGGGGATGGCTACACCTTC

clone_size: few
v_call: TRBV10-2
cdr3_length: 14
j_call: TRBJ2-7
d_call: TRBD1
cdr3_aa: CASRDRQGSYEQYF
cdr3_nt: TGCGCCAGCAGGGATCGACAGGGGAGCTACGAGCAGTACTTC

clone_size: NA
v_call: TRBV10-2
cdr3_length: 14
j_call: TRBJ1-1
d_call: NA
cdr3_aa: CASREGGLGTEAFF
cdr3_nt: TGCGCCAGCAGAGAAGGGGGGCTGGGGACTGAAGCTTTCTTT

clone_size: NA
v_call: TRBV28
cdr3_length: 15
j_call: TRBJ2-7
d_call: TRBD1
cdr3_aa: CASSLWGRGLSEQYF
cdr3_nt: TGTGCCAGCAGTTTATGGGGCAGGGGGCTCTCCGAGCAGTACTTC

clone_size: NA
v_call: TRBV7-2
cdr3_length: 15
j_call: TRBJ2-1
d_call: NA
cdr3_aa: CASSLAPASGNEQFF
cdr3_nt: TGTGCCAGCAGCTTGGCCCCAGCCAGTGGGAATGAGCAGTTCTTC

clone_size: NA
v_call: TRBV7-2
cdr3_length: 13
j_call: TRBJ2-7
d_call: NA
cdr3_aa: CASSFAGFYEQYF
cdr3_nt: TGTGCCAGCAGCTTTGCGGGATTCTACGAGCAGTACTTC

clone_size: NA
v_call: TRBV5-1
cdr3_length: 16
j_call: TRBJ2-3
d_call: TRBD2
cdr3_aa: CASSLDSGGSTDTQYF
cdr3_nt: TGCGCCAGCAGCTTGGATAGCGGGGGGAGCACAGATACGCAGTATTTT

clone_size: NA
v_call: TRBV28
cdr3_length: 16
j_call: TRBJ2-5
d_call: NA
cdr3_aa: CASSSRVRDWGETQYF
cdr3_nt: TGTGCCAGCAGTTCCCGCGTCAGGGACTGGGGAGAGACCCAGTACTTC

clone_size: NA
v_call: TRBV15
cdr3_length: 19
j_call: TRBJ1-5
d_call: TRBD1
cdr3_aa: CATSRDLNRGYPFNQPQHF
cdr3_nt: TGTGCCACCAGCAGAGATTTAAACAGGGGATACCCCTTCAATCAGCCCCAGCATTTT

clone_size: NA
v_call: TRBV6-5
cdr3_length: 16
j_call: TRBJ2-2
d_call: TRBD2
cdr3_aa: CASSLQRGRGTGELFF
cdr3_nt: TGTGCCAGCAGTTTACAGCGGGGGAGGGGCACCGGGGAGCTGTTTTTT

clone_size: NA
v_call: TRBV6-5
cdr3_length: 14
j_call: TRBJ2-5
d_call: TRBD2
cdr3_aa: CASSYPGGSETQYF
cdr3_nt: TGTGCCAGCAGTTACCCGGGGGGGTCAGAGACCCAGTACTTC

clone_size: NA
v_call: TRBV7-9
cdr3_length: 15
j_call: TRBJ2-7
d_call: TRBD1
cdr3_aa: CASSLTGTGFYEQYF
cdr3_nt: TGTGCCAGCAGCTTAACCGGGACAGGGTTCTACGAGCAGTACTTC

clone_size: NA
v_call: TRBV27
cdr3_length: 14
j_call: TRBJ1-4
d_call: NA
cdr3_aa: CASSFGSRGGKLFF
cdr3_nt: TGTGCCAGCAGTTTTGGGTCCCGAGGTGGAAAACTGTTTTTT

clone_size: NA
v_call: TRBV6-1
cdr3_length: 15
j_call: TRBJ1-5
d_call: TRBD1
cdr3_aa: CASSRTGGPNQPQHF
cdr3_nt: TGTGCCAGCAGTAGAACAGGGGGGCCCAATCAGCCCCAGCATTTT

clone_size: NA
v_call: TRBV7-2
cdr3_length: 17
j_call: TRBJ2-3
d_call: TRBD2
cdr3_aa: CASSLGLAGGWTDTQYF
cdr3_nt: TGTGCCAGCAGCTTAGGTCTAGCGGGAGGATGGACAGATACGCAGTATTTT

clone_size: NA
v_call: TRBV4-2
cdr3_length: 16
j_call: TRBJ1-1
d_call: NA
cdr3_aa: CASSQDRKDLNTEAFF
cdr3_nt: TGTGCCAGCAGCCAAGATCGAAAAGACTTGAACACTGAAGCTTTCTTT

clone_size: NA
v_call: TRBV4-1
cdr3_length: 12
j_call: TRBJ2-3
d_call: NA
cdr3_aa: CASSQGGDTQYF
cdr3_nt: TGCGCCAGCAGCCAAGGGGGGGATACGCAGTATTTT

clone_size: once
v_call: TRBV2
cdr3_length: 15
j_call: TRBJ2-5
d_call: NA
cdr3_aa: CASSFVGAVQETQYF
cdr3_nt: TGTGCCAGCAGCTTTGTGGGGGCAGTCCAAGAGACCCAGTACTTC

clone_size: NA
v_call: TRBV21-1
cdr3_length: 15
j_call: TRBJ1-5
d_call: NA
cdr3_aa: CASSKGDRGDQPQHF
cdr3_nt: TGTGCCAGCAGCAAAGGGGACAGGGGCGATCAGCCCCAGCATTTT

clone_size: NA
v_call: TRBV9
cdr3_length: 12
j_call: TRBJ2-1
d_call: TRBD2
cdr3_aa: CASSVTSGPLFF
cdr3_nt: TGTGCCAGCAGCGTGACTAGCGGGCCTTTGTTCTTC

clone_size: NA
v_call: TRBV2
cdr3_length: 10
j_call: TRBJ2-5
d_call: NA
cdr3_aa: CASRNVTQYF
cdr3_nt: TGTGCCAGCAGGAACGTTACCCAGTACTTC